This T cell receptor beta chain originates from a study of T cell responses to AZD1222 COVID-19 vaccine. As for the study in general: Pooled in the analysis were second doses at about 4 or about 12 weeks.

The repertoire was sequenced with immunoSEQ multiplex PCR; TCRdb's copy has only in-frame clones and lacks some. The sample yields 180,000 or so clones, roughly 94% seen once. Overall study findings and caveats: Females outnumbered males among donors, who were mostly white British; clonal diversity was possibly underestimated. Among vaccine-associated CD4 TCRs, coverage spanned spike, with dominance at 160-218 and 743-854.

Germline CDR1 reads SGHNT; CDR2 reads YYREEE (reference sequence). V dropped 1 base and J dropped 3 bases, with 7 bases sitting between them. The CDR3 has 13 residues. Points on this clone: The antigen is not known.

This TCR was sampled from an adult in good health. J is TRBJ1-2 and V is TRBV5-4; D is uncertain. The source was peripheral blood, collected on day 0 of AZD1222 vaccination. CDR3 residues: CASSLISDYGYTF. The CDR3 nucleotides read TGTGCCAGCAGCTTGATTTCGGACTATGGCTACACCTTC. Complete variable domain (other parts from reference TRBV5-4 and TRBJ1-2): ETGVTQSPTHLIKTRGQQVTLRCSSQSGHNTVSWYQQALGQGPQFIFQYYREEENGRGNFPPRFSGLQFPNYSSELNVNALELDDSALYLCASSLISDYGYTFGSGTRLTVV.